A single sample is the source of the 25 T cell receptor beta chains below, sequenced in a study of T-cell memory formation after mild COVID-19. MiXCR, run by TCRdb on the 5' RACE reads, gives a single entry per CDR3 protein. The sample holds around 200,000 distinct CDR3 sequences, just over 9.5% seen once. The material sequenced was PBMCs or a T cell subset sorted from them (not recorded which). Receptors were obtained from a man younger than 35 who had mild COVID-19 (a few samples of this study predate the infection). Cell type and time point are not known.

This chain uses TRBV28 with TRBJ2-7; TRBD2 aligns across 7 bases. This CDR3 has 14 residues. Losses at the gene ends were 5 bases for V and 2 bases for J; bases not matched to a gene: 6. Germline V gene lookup returns CDR1 MDHEN and CDR2 SYDVKM. This CDR3 reads CASSPGAGPYEQYV. The CDR3 nucleotides are TGTGCCAGCAGTCCCGGAGCGGGGCCCTACGAGCAGTACGTC.

This clonotype was seen a few times. The rearrangement links TRBV6-2 or TRBV6-3 to TRBJ1-2, with 7 bases lining up with TRBD1. This CDR3 contains 16 residues. Germline V gene sequence: CDR1 MNHEY, CDR2 SVGEGT. V was clipped by 5 bases and J by 2 bases; unmatched bases: 11. The CDR3 DNA reads as TGTGCCAGCAGTCGTGTACAGGGGACGATCAACTATGGCTACACCTTC. Its protein product is CASSRVQGTINYGYTF.

The chain is built from TRBV5-6 and TRBJ2-7; 9 nucleotides align to TRBD1. Unmatched junction bases numbered 4, after V lost 3 bases and J lost 3 bases. The CDR3 sequence is 14 residues long. From germline, CDR1 is SGHDT and CDR2 YYEEEE. The CDR3 coding sequence is TGTGCCAGCAGCTCGTGGGACAGGGTCTACGAGCAGTACGTC. This gives the protein CASSSWDRVYEQYV.

This clonotype was seen just once. The chain uses TRBV6-7 and TRBJ1-5; D gene ambiguous. TRBV6-7 is an ORF, with its function uncertain. V lost 4 bases, J lost 9 bases, and 7 bases lay in between. This CDR3 has 11 amino acids. The CDR3 region has the DNA TGTGCCAGCAGTTCTCTACCGCCCCAGCATTTT. It is translated as CASSSLPPQHF.

This clonotype was detected many times. V usage is TRBV28 and J usage is TRBJ2-1, with 11 bases that match TRBD2. The CDR3 length is 16 residues. From germline, CDR1 is MDHEN and CDR2 SYDVKM. Trimming at V came to 2 bases and at J to 8 bases, leaving 8 bases not matched to a gene. CDR3 in DNA: TGTGCCAGCAGTTTAGGCTTAGCGGGGGGGCCCGATGAGCAGTTCTTC. It specifies CASSLGLAGGPDEQFF.

In nucleotides, the CDR3 is TGCGCCAGCAGCCGCAGGGGGCAGGGTGGTGGCTATGGCTACACCTTC. This translates into CASSRRGQGGGYGYTF. V and J are TRBV4-3 and TRBJ1-2; 8 bases map to TRBD1. Germline CDR1 reads LGHNA; CDR2 reads YSLEER. V lost 4 bases to trimming and J lost 4 bases; unmatched junction nucleotides: 11. The CDR3 has 16 residues.

The table lists this clonotype with many counts. The gene calls are TRBV5-1 and TRBJ2-3; 8 bases align to TRBD2. In germline, CDR1 is SGHRS, CDR2 YFSETQ. The length of the CDR3 is 14 residues. The J segment lost 6 bases and the V segment lost 2 bases, leaving 5 bases of the junction unmatched. CDR3 sequence (DNA): TGCGCCAGCAGCTTACTAGCGGTCCTGGATACGCAGTATTTT. This gives the protein CASSLLAVLDTQYF. Combining the CDR3 with reference TRBV5-1 and TRBJ2-3 gives the whole variable domain KAGVTQTPRYLIKTRGQQVTLSCSPISGHRSVSWYQQTPGQGLQFLFEYFSETQRNKGNFPGRFSGRQFSNSRSEMNVSTLELGDSALYLCASSLLAVLDTQYFGPGTRLTVL.

This clonotype turned up a few times. This rearrangement joins TRBV18 to TRBJ2-7; tentatively, D is TRBD2 (6 bases). The CDR3 spans 14 residues. V was shortened by 3 bases and J by 2 bases, with 11 bases between the two germline ends. The germline gives CDR1 KGHSH, CDR2 LQKENI. Here the CDR3 reads CASSPLGGAYEQYF. DNA of the CDR3: TGTGCCAGCTCACCCCTGGGGGGAGCCTACGAGCAGTACTTC.

The chain joins TRBV29-1 to TRBJ2-5; 8 nucleotides match TRBD1. CDR1 SQVTM and CDR2 ANQGSEA come from the germline V gene. V lost 7 bases, J lost 5 bases, and 6 bases stayed unmatched. This CDR3 has 12 amino acids. This CDR3 reads CSATGGRETQYF. CDR3 sequence (DNA): TGCAGCGCAACAGGGGGTCGGGAGACCCAGTACTTC.

This clonotype has only a few counts. The rearrangement uses TRBV5-1 and TRBJ1-6; TRBD1 agrees at 11 bases. Germline CDR1 reads SGHRS; CDR2 reads YFSETQ. The CDR3 sequence is 16 residues long. J gave up 6 bases and V 3 bases, and 5 bases lay outside the gene matches. The CDR3, as DNA: TGCGCCAGCAGCTACGGACAGGGGGCGACTAATTCACCCCTCCACTTT. It translates to CASSYGQGATNSPLHF.

The CDR3 region is CASSLLGPAYEQYV. CDR3 bases: TGTGCCAGCAGCTTACTTGGGCCAGCTTACGAGCAGTACGTC. The chain joins TRBV7-9 to TRBJ2-7; no definite D call. V shed 2 bases and J shed 4 bases, with 12 bases lying between them. The germline V gene has CDR1 SEHNR and CDR2 FQNEAQ (reference sequence). CDR3 size: 14 residues.

This rearrangement joins TRBV5-1 to TRBJ2-7; TRBD1 matches at 7 bases. This CDR3 has 15 amino acids. CDR1 and CDR2 (germline): SGHRS, YFSETQ. The V and J ends lost 4 bases and 0 bases, in that order; junction bases with no gene match: 7. CDR3 nucleotides: TGCGCCAGCAGCCCAGGACAGGCCGGCTCCTACGAGCAGTACTTC. It yields the protein CASSPGQAGSYEQYF.

This clonotype has at least ten counts. The genes are TRBV11-2 and TRBJ2-1; unclear D gene. The CDR3 has 14 amino acids. Trimming removed 3 bases at V and 2 bases at J, with 8 bases between. The germline CDR1 and CDR2 sequences are SGHAT and FQNNGV. CDR3 in amino acids: CASSFGLTYNEQFF. The CDR3 nucleotides read TGTGCCAGCAGCTTCGGTTTGACCTACAATGAGCAGTTCTTC.

The rearrangement joins TRBV28 to TRBJ1-5; D not resolved. In germline, CDR1 is MDHEN, CDR2 SYDVKM. The CDR3 is 15 amino acids. With 5 bases removed from V and 3 bases from J, the gap between germline ends came to 14 bases. The CDR3, as DNA: TGTGCCAGCAGTACCCGGCGACGGACCAATCAGCCCCAGCATTTT. It codes for CASSTRRRTNQPQHF.

The sample holds many counts of this clonotype. This chain connects TRBV12-3 or TRBV12-4 to TRBJ2-5; 8 bases are a match to TRBD2. J lost 4 bases, V lost 2 bases, and 0 bases had no gene match. The CDR3 is 13 amino acids. CDR3 coding DNA: TGTGCCAGCAGTTTACGGGGGGGAGAGACCCAGTACTTC. This encodes CASSLRGGETQYF.

At least ten counts were recorded for this clonotype. The gene calls are TRBV12-3 or TRBV12-4 and TRBJ1-1, with D hard to call. V was clipped by 3 bases and J by 6 bases, with 11 bases between them. The CDR3 runs 13 residues. CDR3 nucleotide sequence: TGTGCCAGCAGTTTTTTGGACCAGTCTGAAGCTTTCTTT. Protein: CASSFLDQSEAFF.

This clonotype has a handful of counts. The J gene is TRBJ2-3, the V gene TRBV15, with D perhaps matching TRBD2 (6 bases). This CDR3 has 13 amino acids. Germline CDR1 reads LNHNV; CDR2 reads YYDKDF (reference sequence). V shed 8 bases and J shed 8 bases, with 17 bases lying between them. CDR3 bases: TGTGCCACCCGAACCCCGGGAGACGGTACGCAGTATTTT. It codes for CATRTPGDGTQYF.

The chain recombines TRBV29-1 with TRBJ2-7; TRBD2 agrees at 10 bases. The ends lost 7 bases at V and 4 bases at J; junction bases unmatched: 4. From germline, CDR1 is SQVTM and CDR2 ANQGSEA. The CDR3 is 12 amino acids. The CDR3 here is CSALAGEYEQYF. For the CDR3, the DNA is TGCAGCGCTCTAGCGGGGGAATACGAGCAGTACTTC.

This clonotype was recorded many times. The chain joins TRBV3-1 to TRBJ1-5; maybe TRBD1 (5 bases). Germline V gene sequence: CDR1 LGHDT, CDR2 YNNKEL (reference sequence). The CDR3 runs to 15 residues. V lost 0 bases, J lost 6 bases, and 12 bases lay in between. The CDR3 protein is CASSQDAVRGQPQHF. The CDR3, as DNA: TGTGCCAGCAGCCAAGACGCGGTTAGGGGTCAGCCCCAGCATTTT.

The chain couples TRBV5-1 to TRBJ2-7, with 11 bases lining up with TRBD2. Germline-derived CDR1 and CDR2 are SGHRS and YFSETQ. This CDR3 has 15 residues. J gave up 2 bases and V 4 bases, and 5 bases lay outside the gene matches. CDR3 DNA: TGCGCCAGCAGCAGATCTAGCGGGGGGCCCTACGAGCAGTACTTC. Translation: CASSRSSGGPYEQYF.

This clonotype has a handful of counts. This sequence joins TRBV27 and TRBJ1-6; 9 bases align to TRBD1. The CDR3 loop spans 14 amino acids. CDR1 MNHEY and CDR2 SMNVEV come from the germline V gene (reference sequence). Trimming removed 6 bases from V and 10 bases from J; junction bases left unmatched: 7. In DNA, the CDR3 is TGTGCCAGCAGCACACAGGGGGCCGACTCACCCCTCCACTTT. Translated, it gives CASSTQGADSPLHF.

This chain connects TRBV7-2 to TRBJ2-3; D remains ambiguous. The CDR3 spans 11 residues. V was shortened by 5 bases and J by 7 bases, with 7 bases between the two germline ends. Germline V lookup: CDR1 SGHTA, CDR2 FQGNSA. The CDR3 region has the DNA TGTGCCAGCAGCCCAACGCATACGCAGTATTTT. Translated: CASSPTHTQYF.

V usage is TRBV18 and J usage is TRBJ1-1; D is perhaps TRBD1 (6 bases). Between the trimmed V and J ends, which lost 3 bases and 5 bases, there was a span of 13 bases. The CDR3 contains 14 residues. Per the germline V gene, CDR1 is KGHSH and CDR2 is LQKENI. CDR3 DNA: TGTGCCAGCTCACCGCCGGGGGCAAAAACTGAAGCTTTCTTT. Encoded protein: CASSPPGAKTEAFF.

This clonotype appeared a few times. The rearrangement joins TRBV5-6 to TRBJ2-7; D may be TRBD1 (5 bases). Trimming took off 0 bases at V and 6 bases at J, with 19 bases between the two ends. Looked up from germline, CDR1 is SGHDT and CDR2 is YYEEEE. This CDR3 has 16 residues. DNA of the CDR3: TGTGCCAGCAGCTTGGAAGCAGGGCCGGGCCAAGGCGAGCAGTACTTC. It yields the protein CASSLEAGPGQGEQYF. Full variable domain (outside the CDR3, taken from reference TRBV5-6 and TRBJ2-7): DAGVTQSPTHLIKTRGQQVTLRCSPKSGHDTVSWYQQALGQGPQFIFQYYEEEERQRGNFPDRFSGHQFPNYSSELNVNALLLGDSALYLCASSLEAGPGQGEQYFGPGTRLTVT.

This clonotype was found a few times. The rearrangement links TRBV21-1 to TRBJ2-7; the table gives TRBD2 as D, unverified against the DNA. TRBV21-1 is a known pseudogene. The CDR3 sequence is 14 residues long. Written as DNA, the CDR3 is TGTGCCAGCAGCAAAGCCACGGAGGCCGGCGAGCAGTACGTC. This gives the protein CASSKATEAGEQYV.